The 3 T cell receptor beta chains given below trace back to one sample, sequenced in a study of radiotherapy plus CTLA-4 blockade in lung cancer. Method: immunoSEQ multiplex PCR; TCRdb's copy keeps in-frame clones and lacks some. The sample has about 72,000 clones, about 85% seen once; the top ten hold roughly 3.9%. The source material was peripheral blood, sampled from a patient treated with radiotherapy plus ipilimumab. The receptors stem from a human donor with non-small cell lung cancer who had a partial response to radiotherapy plus ipilimumab.

The V and J genes are TRBV10-1 and TRBJ2-7; possibly TRBD2 for D (6 bases). The CDR3 runs to 17 residues. V dropped 0 bases and J dropped 3 bases, with 18 bases sitting between them. The V gene's germline CDR1 is WNHNN and CDR2 SYGVQD (reference sequence). The CDR3 coding sequence is TGCGCCAGCAGTGAGTCCGGAGGGCGGCATAACTTCTACGAGCAGTACTTC. Translating it yields CASSESGGRHNFYEQYF.

In its sample, this clone was seen a few times. The chain links TRBV28 to TRBJ1-4, with 7 bases identical to TRBD1. The CDR3 spans 14 residues. Germline CDR1 and CDR2: MDHEN and SYDVKM. The trim removed 6 bases at V and 2 bases at J, leaving 3 bases unmatched. CDR3 amino acids: CASSTGATNEKLFF. The CDR3 DNA reads as TGTGCCAGCAGCACAGGGGCGACTAATGAAAAACTGTTTTTT. The full variable domain, completed using reference TRBV28 and TRBJ1-4, is DVKVTQSSRYLVKRTGEKVFLECVQDMDHENMFWYRQDPGLGLRLIYFSYDVKMKEKGDIPEGYSVSREKKERFSLILESASTNQTSMYLCASSTGATNEKLFFGSGTQLSVL.

V and J are TRBV10-1 and TRBJ1-5, with unresolved D. V lost 2 bases to trimming and J lost 2 bases, with 10 bases between them. The germline V gene has CDR1 WNHNN and CDR2 SYGVQD (reference sequence). This CDR3 is built from 15 residues. CDR3 in amino acids: CASSEGRGGNQPQHF. As DNA, the CDR3 is TGCGCCAGCAGTGAGGGACGGGGAGGCAATCAGCCCCAGCATTTT.